This TCR beta chain was captured in a study of T-cell memory formation after mild COVID-19. Study-level information: Among the donors, TCR clusters were largely specific to each donor. General study findings and limits: Mostly located in CM and EM were contracting CD4+ clones, with contracting CD8+ clones located in EMRA.

Libraries for TCRalpha and TCRbeta carried sample barcodes and unique molecular identifiers via 5'RACE. One entry per CDR3 protein results from TCRdb running MiXCR on the 5' RACE reads. The profile shows around 370,000 distinct CDR3 sequences, around a fifth of them singletons. Worth noting for this clonotype: Its antigen remains unknown.

This CDR3 has 15 residues. V gave up 3 bases and J gave up 4 bases; unmatched junction bases: 8. From germline, CDR1 is SGHRS and CDR2 YFSETQ. The sequenced sample consisted of PBMCs or a T cell subset sorted from them (not recorded which). This receptor was obtained from an adult woman who had mild COVID-19 (a few samples of this study predate the infection). Cell type and time point are not known. The rearrangement links TRBV5-1 to TRBJ2-5; 8 positions match TRBD2. The CDR3 spells CASSSAGSGAETQYF. The DNA for the CDR3 is TGCGCCAGCAGCTCCGCTGGTAGCGGGGCAGAGACCCAGTACTTC.